This paragraph reports one TCR beta chain. From the 5' RACE reads, TCRdb called clonotypes with MiXCR, one entry per CDR3 protein. The data contain some 160,000 distinct CDR3 sequences, approximately 10% of them singletons. The V gene lost 2 bases and the J gene lost 2 bases, with 12 bases spanning the gap. CDR3 length equals 15 residues. Germline V gives CDR1 SGDLS, CDR2 YYNGEE. These data come from a study of T cells after yellow fever vaccination. This TCR derives from a man between 18 and 29 years old who received the YFV17D yellow fever vaccine. V gene TRBV9 combines with J gene TRBJ2-3, with D possibly being TRBD2 (6 bases). The sequencing used CD8+ T cells sorted from PBMCs, collected 45 days after the yellow fever booster vaccination. Here the CDR3 reads CASSVFSGVTDTQYF. The CDR3 region has the DNA TGTGCCAGCAGCGTGTTCTCGGGGGTCACAGATACGCAGTATTTT.